This T cell receptor (beta chain) was obtained from a study of shared clonotypes between healthy human individuals. Points from the study as a whole: Naive CD4 clonotype sharing across a few donors was 4% to 5%.

The repertoire was sequenced with immunoSEQ multiplex PCR; TCRdb's copy has only in-frame clones and lacks some. The table records nearly 2 million clones, less than 95% of them present only once. This clone has more than one count but fewer than ten. The antigen remains unidentified. CD45RO negativity and positive selection for CCR7 defined naive CD8 cells, a population that excluded terminally differentiated effector memory CD45RA+ cells. The CDR3 runs to 14 residues. The germline V gene has CDR1 SEHNR and CDR2 FQNEAQ (reference sequence). V was trimmed by 9 bases and J by 3 bases, leaving 15 bases between them.

The TCR sequence derives from a man aged 18 to 29 in good health. The sequencing input was naive CD8+ T cells sorted from blood. The chain uses TRBV7-9 and TRBJ2-1; no definite D call. CDR3: CASELGDLYNEQFF. In nucleotides, the CDR3 is TGTGCCAGTGAGCTAGGTGACCTCTACAATGAGCAGTTCTTC.